This T cell receptor (beta chain) was obtained from a study of blood T cell repertoires in COVID-19. At the level of the study: The samples span acute and convalescent COVID-19 from the United States, Italy and Spain.

The V end was cut by 7 bases, the J end by 6 bases, with 13 bases between. Germline V lookup: CDR1 SGHAT, CDR2 FQNNGV. The CDR3 extends over 13 amino acids. Per the original data handling: Amplified reference gene primers provided the basis for estimating nucleated cell counts. TCRdb's copy holds only in-frame clones and misses some; the assay was immunoSEQ multiplex PCR. The V and J calls and clone size are taken from that table; D and trimming were inferred from the DNA. Found here are approximately 75,000 clones, roughly 86% of them singletons; the top ten hold around 7.2%. The sequenced sample consisted of peripheral blood. This clonotype originated in a human donor in a cohort sampled during active COVID-19. This chain connects TRBV11-2 to TRBJ2-1; no clear D. The DNA of the CDR3 is TGTGCCAGCACTAAAAGCCCCCTCAATGAGCAGTTCTTC. This sequence encodes CASTKSPLNEQFF.